Listed here is a single T cell receptor (beta chain). Its specificity is not known. One end of the junction is discordant with germline, which a read error may explain. Germline CDR1 is SGHNT and CDR2 is YYREEE (reference sequence). CDR3 size: 15 residues. The method was immunoSEQ multiplex PCR; TCRdb's version includes in-frame clones alone and lacks a portion of them. The data contain 12,000 or so clones, about 60% of them singletons. The data derive from a study of regulatory dendritic cells for organ transplantation. As for the study in general: Dendritic cell cultures received LPS on day 6.

Sorted T cells were CFSE-labeled and cultured 5 days with allogeneic regulatory or mature dendritic cells at 1:10. Study-level results: Among resting subsets, memory CD8+ cells contained the most alloreactive clonotypes. Regulatory dendritic cells appeared to expand memory CD8+ clones less than mature ones.

Specimen: naive CD8+ T cells from blood cultured with dendritic cells. Subset specified: CD45RA+ naive T cells. This clonotype was sampled from a human donor in good health. The J gene is TRBJ1-5, the V gene TRBV5-4, with 11 nucleotides matching TRBD1. The CDR3 here is CASSQGTGQGEPQHF. In DNA form, the CDR3 reads TGCGCCAGCAGCCAAGGAACGGGACAGGGGGAGCCCCAGCATTTT.